Following are 28 T cell receptor beta chains from one sample sequenced in a study of control samples from healthy donors and cancer patients. Only in-frame clones appear in the TCRdb table, and some are missing; sequencing was by immunoSEQ multiplex PCR. The sample records more than 70,000 clones, approximately 90% being singletons. The sequencing input was blood. All receptors come from a woman in her 30s in good health.

The gene calls are TRBV9 and TRBJ1-5; TRBD1 aligns across 9 bases. J gave up 2 bases and V 4 bases, and 10 bases lay outside the gene matches. Germline CDR1 SGDLS, CDR2 YYNGEE. The CDR3 covers 17 residues. CDR3 sequence (DNA): TGTGCCAGCAGCCCGGGACAGGGAGGCGGAGGCAATCAGCCCCAGCATTTT. Translated, it gives CASSPGQGGGGNQPQHF.

The J gene is TRBJ1-1, the V gene TRBV3-1 (or the pseudogene TRBV3-2); no clear D. The CDR3 is 14 amino acids. Trimming took 4 bases from V and 5 from J, leaving 14 bases between them. CDR1 and CDR2 from the germline V gene are LGHDT and YNNKEL (reference sequence). For the CDR3, the DNA is TGTGCCAGCAGCCCCGGGTTGGGTAGGACTGAAGCTTTCTTT. It specifies CASSPGLGRTEAFF.

The genes are TRBV5-5 and TRBJ2-1, with 14 bases that match TRBD2. Germline V lookup: CDR1 SGHKS, CDR2 YYEKEE (reference sequence). V lost 0 bases, J lost 2 bases, and 4 bases stayed unmatched. The CDR3 sequence is 18 residues long. The DNA of the CDR3 is TGTGCCAGCAGCTTGGGGAGACTAGCGGGAGGGCCCTACAATGAGCAGTTCTTC. Its protein product is CASSLGRLAGGPYNEQFF.

This rearrangement joins TRBV9 to TRBJ2-2; D remains unclear. The CDR3 runs to 12 residues. Germline V gene data show CDR1 as SGDLS and CDR2 as YYNGEE. Trimming cost V 0 bases and J 7 bases, with 4 bases left between them. CDR3 amino acids: CASSVAHGELFF. The CDR3 DNA is TGTGCCAGCAGCGTAGCTCACGGGGAGCTGTTTTTT.

The chain links TRBV28 to TRBJ1-2; D is perhaps TRBD1 (6 bases). The CDR3 has 15 residues. Trimming removed 3 bases at V and 2 bases at J, with 13 bases between. The germline V gene encodes CDR1 MDHEN and CDR2 SYDVKM. CDR3 sequence: CASSFGGALNYGYTF. DNA for the CDR3: TGTGCCAGCAGTTTCGGGGGGGCATTAAACTATGGCTACACCTTC.

The rearrangement links TRBV5-4 to TRBJ2-5; TRBD1 is a possible D gene (5 bases). Trimming took off 1 base at V and 3 bases at J, with 7 bases between the two ends. The CDR3 is 13 residues long. CDR1 SGHNT and CDR2 YYREEE come from the germline V gene (reference sequence). The CDR3 nucleotides are TGTGCCAGCAGCTTGAAAGGGGAAGAGACCCAGTACTTC. Its translation is CASSLKGEETQYF. The whole variable domain, remainder taken from reference TRBV5-4 and TRBJ2-5, is ETGVTQSPTHLIKTRGQQVTLRCSSQSGHNTVSWYQQALGQGPQFIFQYYREEENGRGNFPPRFSGLQFPNYSSELNVNALELDDSALYLCASSLKGEETQYFGPGTRLLVL.

The chain employs TRBV4-2 and TRBJ2-2; possibly TRBD2 for D (6 bases). Germline V CDR1 and CDR2: LGHNA, YNFKEQ. V lost 4 bases and J 4 bases, leaving 16 bases between the germline ends. The CDR3 runs 16 residues. CDR3 region: CASSLTANGGTGELFF. The DNA for the CDR3 is TGTGCCAGCAGCCTGACTGCGAACGGGGGCACCGGGGAGCTGTTTTTT.

The gene calls are TRBV7-2 and TRBJ1-5; possible D gene TRBD1, 6 bases. The CDR3 has 16 residues. Trimming stripped 5 bases from V and 0 bases from J, with 14 bases between. CDR1 is SGHTA and CDR2 is FQGNSA in the germline V gene. This CDR3 reads CASSLTGLGSNQPQHF. In DNA form, the CDR3 reads TGTGCCAGCAGCCTGACAGGTCTGGGTAGCAATCAGCCCCAGCATTTT. Complete variable domain (other parts from reference TRBV7-2 and TRBJ1-5): GAGVSQSPSNKVTEKGKDVELRCDPISGHTALYWYRQSLGQGLEFLIYFQGNSAPDKSGLPSDRFSAERTGGSVSTLTIQRTQQEDSAVYLCASSLTGLGSNQPQHFGDGTRLSIL.

The chain recombines TRBV18 with TRBJ1-1, with no clear D. Trimming cost V 3 bases and J 7 bases, with 6 bases left between them. This CDR3 spans 11 amino acids. Germline V gene data show CDR1 as KGHSH and CDR2 as LQKENI. The CDR3 spells CASSPLGEAFF. CDR3 nucleotides: TGTGCCAGCTCACCCCTCGGTGAAGCTTTCTTT.

The chain combines TRBV18 with TRBJ1-4; no reliable D call. CDR1 is KGHSH and CDR2 is LQKENI in the germline V gene. Trimming removed 2 bases from V and 5 bases from J, with 9 bases in between. This CDR3 has 14 residues. In nucleotides, the CDR3 is TGTGCCAGCTCACCAGGACTTGGAAATGAAAAACTGTTTTTT. It codes for CASSPGLGNEKLFF.

The gene calls are TRBV18 and TRBJ1-1, with 8 bases matching TRBD1. With 3 bases clipped from V and 4 bases from J, the junction kept 10 bases outside the gene matches. The CDR3 length is 16 residues. CDR1 is KGHSH, CDR2 LQKENI, per germline. For the CDR3, the DNA is TGTGCCAGCTCACCCGGACAGGGAGCCTGGGGCACTGAAGCTTTCTTT. This codes for CASSPGQGAWGTEAFF.

This clone was seen a handful of times. This sequence joins TRBV27 and TRBJ2-1, with TRBD1 matching 8 bases. Per germline, CDR1 MNHEY and CDR2 SMNVEV (reference sequence). V shed 3 bases and J 2 bases; nucleotides not matched to a gene: 3. This CDR3 spans 15 amino acids. In DNA, the CDR3 is TGTGCCAGCAGTTTCGGACAGGGAACCTACAATGAGCAGTTCTTC. It specifies CASSFGQGTYNEQFF.

CDR3 residues: CASSVAITGTNNEQFF. CDR3 DNA sequence: TGTGCCAGCAGCGTAGCCATTACCGGGACAAACAATGAGCAGTTCTTC. The chain is built from TRBV9 and TRBJ2-1; D may be TRBD1 (6 bases). Trimming took 0 bases from V and 5 from J, leaving 15 bases between them. Germline-derived CDR1 and CDR2 are SGDLS and YYNGEE. This CDR3 region has 16 residues. The full variable domain, in which reference TRBV9 and TRBJ2-1 provide the parts outside the CDR3, is DSGVTQTPKHLITATGQRVTLRCSPRSGDLSVYWYQQSLDQGLQFLIQYYNGEERAKGNILERFSAQQFPDLHSELNLSSLELGDSALYFCASSVAITGTNNEQFFGPGTRLTVL.

V usage is TRBV9 and J usage is TRBJ2-3; D possibly corresponds to TRBD2 (5 bases). This CDR3 region has 15 residues. V lost 0 bases to trimming and J lost 3 bases, with 11 bases between them. Looked up from germline, CDR1 is SGDLS and CDR2 is YYNGEE. The CDR3 reads CASSVELAVTDTQYF. In DNA form, the CDR3 reads TGTGCCAGCAGCGTAGAGCTAGCCGTAACAGATACGCAGTATTTT.

This chain links TRBV10-3 with TRBJ2-5; the D gene could be TRBD1 or TRBD2 (6 bases each). V shed 4 bases and J shed 4 bases, with 13 bases lying between them. CDR1 is ENHRY and CDR2 is SYGVKD in the germline V gene. The CDR3 is made up of 14 amino acids. CDR3 protein: CAISGKGGRETQYF. The DNA of the CDR3 is TGTGCCATCAGTGGTAAAGGGGGGCGAGAGACCCAGTACTTC.

The chain joins TRBV27 to TRBJ2-2; 7 bases align to TRBD1. The V gene's germline CDR1 is MNHEY and CDR2 SMNVEV (reference sequence). J gave up 3 bases and V 5 bases, and 9 bases lay outside the gene matches. This CDR3 is built from 16 residues. CDR3 protein: CASSTRTGTYTGELFF. The CDR3, as DNA: TGTGCCAGCAGTACCCGGACAGGAACCTACACCGGGGAGCTGTTTTTT.

The chain has TRBV6-6 and TRBJ2-1, with D tentatively TRBD1 or TRBD2 (5 bases each). Germline V lookup: CDR1 MNHNY, CDR2 SVGAGI (reference sequence). Trimming removed 5 bases from V and 6 bases from J, with 23 bases in between. CDR3 size: 17 residues. CDR3 sequence: CASSPRPGTASLNEQFF. The CDR3 coding sequence is TGTGCCAGCAGTCCCCGACCTGGGACGGCATCTCTCAATGAGCAGTTCTTC.

This clone was seen a handful of times. The V and J genes are TRBV5-1 and TRBJ1-4; D is possibly TRBD1 (6 bases). This CDR3 spans 17 amino acids. Germline V CDR1 and CDR2: SGHRS, YFSETQ. V shed 0 bases and J shed 7 bases, with 19 bases lying between them. The DNA for the CDR3 is TGCGCCAGCAGCTTGGGGGGGCCGGGACGAGGGAGTGAAAAACTGTTTTTT. Protein product: CASSLGGPGRGSEKLFF.

This clone has just a few counts. The V call is TRBV7-2, the J call TRBJ1-6; D is uncertain. Germline loops: CDR1 SGHTA, CDR2 FQGNSA. This CDR3 has 18 amino acids. The ends were cut back, 1 base at V and 6 bases at J, with 19 bases in the middle. This CDR3 reads CASSLGVLGFSGNSPLHF. CDR3 nucleotides: TGTGCCAGCAGCTTAGGGGTTCTGGGTTTTTCTGGTAATTCACCCCTCCACTTT.

This clone has only a few counts. The V and J genes are TRBV6-5 and TRBJ1-2; D unresolved. The CDR3 runs 14 residues. V lost 6 bases and J lost 0, with 11 bases in between. Germline values: CDR1 MNHEY, CDR2 SVGAGI. CDR3 in amino acids: CASRVDNANYGYTF. The CDR3 DNA follows: TGTGCCAGCAGAGTAGATAATGCTAACTATGGCTACACCTTC.

J is TRBJ1-2 and V is TRBV14; 8 nucleotides match TRBD1. The CDR3 sequence is 17 residues long. The J segment lost 3 bases and the V segment lost 0 bases, leaving 9 bases of the junction unmatched. In germline, CDR1 is SGHDN, CDR2 FVKESK. This CDR3 is CASSQDSVAGGYYGYTF. The CDR3 nucleotides read TGTGCCAGCAGCCAAGATAGCGTGGCAGGGGGCTACTATGGCTACACCTTC.

This clone has only one observation. This chain joins TRBV29-1 and TRBJ2-7; TRBD2 matches 9 bases. This CDR3 spans 13 amino acids. V lost 2 bases and J lost 3; bases outside the gene matches: 2. CDR1 and CDR2 from the germline V gene are SQVTM and ANQGSEA. The CDR3 region has the DNA TGCAGCGTTGAACTAGCGGGACACTACGAGCAGTACTTC. Amino acid sequence: CSVELAGHYEQYF.

The J gene is TRBJ2-7, the V gene TRBV6-5; 10 nucleotides align to TRBD1. Germline-derived CDR1 and CDR2 are MNHEY and SVGAGI. This CDR3 spans 13 amino acids. V gave up 7 bases and J gave up 4 bases; unmatched junction bases: 4. The CDR3 DNA reads TGTGCCAGCAACCGGGACAGGGGATACGAGCAGTACTTC. Translated, it gives CASNRDRGYEQYF.

The chain joins TRBV18 to TRBJ2-7; 7 positions agree with TRBD1. Per germline, CDR1 KGHSH and CDR2 LQKENI. V was clipped by 2 bases and J by 6 bases; unmatched bases: 7. The CDR3 spans 14 residues. The CDR3 nucleotides are TGTGCCAGCTCACCAGCAGACAGGGCGGGCGAGCAGTACTTC. Amino acids: CASSPADRAGEQYF.

This chain joins TRBV10-3 and TRBJ1-1; D remains ambiguous. This CDR3 is 12 amino acids long. Trimming removed 0 bases at V and 4 bases at J, with 3 bases between. From germline, CDR1 is ENHRY and CDR2 SYGVKD. In DNA form, the CDR3 reads TGTGCCATCAGTGAGTCAGGCACTGAAGCTTTCTTT. Its protein is CAISESGTEAFF.

The chain combines TRBV5-8 with TRBJ1-4; D is perhaps TRBD1 (6 bases). Trimming cost V 5 bases and J 1 base, with 12 bases left between them. The V gene's germline CDR1 is SGHTS and CDR2 YDEGEE. CDR3 size: 15 residues. CDR3 sequence: CASRPGQRTNEKLFF. CDR3 coding DNA: TGTGCCAGCAGACCGGGACAACGAACTAATGAAAAACTGTTTTTT.

J is TRBJ2-1 and V is TRBV6-5; 7 bases match TRBD1. The trim removed 0 bases at V and 4 bases at J, leaving 6 bases unmatched. Looked up from germline, CDR1 is MNHEY and CDR2 is SVGAGI. The CDR3 has 16 residues. CDR3 sequence reads: CASSYSGGPPYNEQFF. As DNA, the CDR3 is TGTGCCAGCAGTTACTCAGGGGGCCCTCCATACAATGAGCAGTTCTTC.

This chain connects TRBV18 to TRBJ2-2, with 7 bases matching TRBD1. The J segment lost 6 bases and the V segment lost 2 bases, leaving 9 bases of the junction unmatched. The CDR3 runs to 16 residues. Germline loops: CDR1 KGHSH, CDR2 LQKENI. In DNA, the CDR3 is TGTGCCAGCTCACCAAGAGGCGGGCAGGGGGCCGGGGAGCTGTTTTTT. Its translation: CASSPRGGQGAGELFF.